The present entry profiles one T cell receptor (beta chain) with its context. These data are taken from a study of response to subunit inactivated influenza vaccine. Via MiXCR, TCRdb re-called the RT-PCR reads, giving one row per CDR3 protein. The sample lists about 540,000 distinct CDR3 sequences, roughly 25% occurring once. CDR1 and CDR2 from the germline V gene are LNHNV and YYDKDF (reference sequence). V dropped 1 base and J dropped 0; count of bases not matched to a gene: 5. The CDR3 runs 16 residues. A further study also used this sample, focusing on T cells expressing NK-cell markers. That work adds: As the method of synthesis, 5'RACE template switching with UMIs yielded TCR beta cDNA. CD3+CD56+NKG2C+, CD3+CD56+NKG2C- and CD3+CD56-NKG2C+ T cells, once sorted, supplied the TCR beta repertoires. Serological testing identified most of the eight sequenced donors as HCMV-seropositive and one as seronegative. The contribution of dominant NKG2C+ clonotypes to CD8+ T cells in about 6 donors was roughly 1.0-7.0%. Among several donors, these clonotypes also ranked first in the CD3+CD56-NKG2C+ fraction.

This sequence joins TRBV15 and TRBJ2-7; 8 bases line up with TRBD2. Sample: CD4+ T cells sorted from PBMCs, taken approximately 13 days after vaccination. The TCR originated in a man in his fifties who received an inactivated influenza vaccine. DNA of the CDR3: TGTGCCACCAGCAGAGGCGGCGGGGGGAGCTCCTACGAGCAGTACTTC. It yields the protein CATSRGGGGSSYEQYF.